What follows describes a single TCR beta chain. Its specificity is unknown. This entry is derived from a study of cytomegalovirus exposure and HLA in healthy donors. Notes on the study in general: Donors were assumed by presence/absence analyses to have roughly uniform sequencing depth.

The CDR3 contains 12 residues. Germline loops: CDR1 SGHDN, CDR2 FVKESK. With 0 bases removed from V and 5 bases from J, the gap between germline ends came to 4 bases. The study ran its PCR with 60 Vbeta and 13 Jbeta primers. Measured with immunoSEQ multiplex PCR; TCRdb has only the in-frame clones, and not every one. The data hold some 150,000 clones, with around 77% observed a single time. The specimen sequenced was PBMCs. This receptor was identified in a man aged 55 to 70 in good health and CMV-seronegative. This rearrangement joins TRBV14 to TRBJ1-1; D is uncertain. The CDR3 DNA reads TGTGCCAGCAGCCAAGACTCGACTGAAGCTTTCTTT. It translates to CASSQDSTEAFF.